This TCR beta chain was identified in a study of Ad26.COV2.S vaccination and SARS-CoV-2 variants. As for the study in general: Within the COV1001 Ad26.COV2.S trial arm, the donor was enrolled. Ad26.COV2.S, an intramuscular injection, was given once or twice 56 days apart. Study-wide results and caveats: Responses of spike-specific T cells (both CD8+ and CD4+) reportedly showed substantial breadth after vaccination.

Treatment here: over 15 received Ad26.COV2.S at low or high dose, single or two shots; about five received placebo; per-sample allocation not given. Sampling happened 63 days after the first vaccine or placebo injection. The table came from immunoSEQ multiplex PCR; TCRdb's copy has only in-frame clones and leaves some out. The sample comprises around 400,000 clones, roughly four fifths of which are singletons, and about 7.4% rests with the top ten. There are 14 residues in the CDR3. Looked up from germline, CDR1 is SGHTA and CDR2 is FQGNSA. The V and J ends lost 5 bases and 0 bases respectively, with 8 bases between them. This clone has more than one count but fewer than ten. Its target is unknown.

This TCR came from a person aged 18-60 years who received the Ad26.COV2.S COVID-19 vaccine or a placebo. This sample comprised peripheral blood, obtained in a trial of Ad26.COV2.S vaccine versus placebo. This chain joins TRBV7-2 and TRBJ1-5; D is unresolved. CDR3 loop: CASSPGSSNQPQHF. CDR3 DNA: TGTGCCAGCAGCCCCGGATCTAGCAATCAGCCCCAGCATTTT.